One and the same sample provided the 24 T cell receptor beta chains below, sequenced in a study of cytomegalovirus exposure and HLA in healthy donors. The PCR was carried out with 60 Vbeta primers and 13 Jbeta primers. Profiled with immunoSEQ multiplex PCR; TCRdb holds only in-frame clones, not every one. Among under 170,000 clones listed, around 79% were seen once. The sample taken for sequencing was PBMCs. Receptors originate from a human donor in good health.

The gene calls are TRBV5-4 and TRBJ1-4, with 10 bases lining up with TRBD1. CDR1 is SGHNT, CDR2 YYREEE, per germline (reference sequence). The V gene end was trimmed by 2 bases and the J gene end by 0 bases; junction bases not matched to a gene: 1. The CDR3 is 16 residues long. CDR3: CASSFGTGATNEKLFF. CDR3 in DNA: TGTGCCAGCAGCTTTGGGACAGGGGCAACTAATGAAAAACTGTTTTTT.

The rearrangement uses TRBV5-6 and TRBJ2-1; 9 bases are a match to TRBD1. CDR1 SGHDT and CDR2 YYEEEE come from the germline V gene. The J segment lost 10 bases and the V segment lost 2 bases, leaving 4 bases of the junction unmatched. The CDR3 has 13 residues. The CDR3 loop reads CASSLQGAGEQFF. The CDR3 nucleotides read TGTGCCAGCAGCTTACAGGGGGCTGGAGAGCAGTTCTTC.

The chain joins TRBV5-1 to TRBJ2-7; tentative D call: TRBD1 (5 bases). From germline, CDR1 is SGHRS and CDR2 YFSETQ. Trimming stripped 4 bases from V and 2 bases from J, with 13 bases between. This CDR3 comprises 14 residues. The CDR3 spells CASSPVAGTYEQYF. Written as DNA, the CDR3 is TGCGCCAGCAGCCCCGTGGCAGGGACCTACGAGCAGTACTTC. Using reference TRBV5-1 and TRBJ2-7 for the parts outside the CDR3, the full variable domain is KAGVTQTPRYLIKTRGQQVTLSCSPISGHRSVSWYQQTPGQGLQFLFEYFSETQRNKGNFPGRFSGRQFSNSRSEMNVSTLELGDSALYLCASSPVAGTYEQYFGPGTRLTVT.

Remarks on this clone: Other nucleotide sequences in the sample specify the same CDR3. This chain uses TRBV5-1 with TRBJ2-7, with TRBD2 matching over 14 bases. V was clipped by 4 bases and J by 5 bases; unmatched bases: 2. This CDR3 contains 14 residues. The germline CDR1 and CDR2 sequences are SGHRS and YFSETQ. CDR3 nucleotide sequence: TGCGCCAGCAGCCCGGGACTAGCGGGAGACGAGCAGTACTTC. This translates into CASSPGLAGDEQYF.

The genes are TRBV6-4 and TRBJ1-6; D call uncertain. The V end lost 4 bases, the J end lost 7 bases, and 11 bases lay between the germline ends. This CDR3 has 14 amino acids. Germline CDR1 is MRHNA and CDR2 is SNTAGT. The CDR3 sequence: CASSVSPGNSPLHF. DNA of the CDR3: TGTGCCAGCAGTGTATCCCCGGGAAATTCACCCCTCCACTTT.

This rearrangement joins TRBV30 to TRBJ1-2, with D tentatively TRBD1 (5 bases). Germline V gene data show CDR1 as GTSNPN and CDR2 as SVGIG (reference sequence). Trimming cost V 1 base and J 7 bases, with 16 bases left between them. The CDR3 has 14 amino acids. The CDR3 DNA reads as TGTGCCTGGAGTGCCCCAGGGAAGTGGCTTGGCTACACCTTC. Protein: CAWSAPGKWLGYTF.

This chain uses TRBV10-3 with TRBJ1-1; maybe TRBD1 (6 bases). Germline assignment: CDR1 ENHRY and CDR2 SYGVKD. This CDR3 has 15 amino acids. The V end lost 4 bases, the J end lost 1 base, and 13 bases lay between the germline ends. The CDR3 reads CAISAGAAGNTEAFF. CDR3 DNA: TGTGCCATCAGTGCAGGGGCCGCGGGGAACACTGAAGCTTTCTTT.

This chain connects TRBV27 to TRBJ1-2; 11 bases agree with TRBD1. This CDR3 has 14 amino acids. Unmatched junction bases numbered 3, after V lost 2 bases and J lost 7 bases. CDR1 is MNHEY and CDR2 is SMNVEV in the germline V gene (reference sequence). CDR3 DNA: TGTGCCAGCAGTTTAATCGGACAGGGGGCTGGCTACACCTTC. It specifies CASSLIGQGAGYTF.

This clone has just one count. The CDR3 loop is CATLGLAGATPYNEQFF. The CDR3 coding sequence is TGTGCCACCCTCGGACTAGCGGGAGCAACTCCCTACAATGAGCAGTTCTTC. This chain connects TRBV19 to TRBJ2-1, with 13 nucleotides matching TRBD2. CDR1 is LNHDA and CDR2 is SQIVND in the germline V gene (reference sequence). The CDR3 sequence is 17 residues long. V was clipped by 10 bases and J by 2 bases; unmatched bases: 11.

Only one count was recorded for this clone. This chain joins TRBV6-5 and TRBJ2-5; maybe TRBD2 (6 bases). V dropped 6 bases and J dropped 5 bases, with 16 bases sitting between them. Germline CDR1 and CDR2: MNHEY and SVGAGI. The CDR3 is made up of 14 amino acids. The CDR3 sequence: CASSRTSPWETQYF. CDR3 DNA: TGTGCCAGCAGCCGCACTAGCCCGTGGGAGACCCAGTACTTC.

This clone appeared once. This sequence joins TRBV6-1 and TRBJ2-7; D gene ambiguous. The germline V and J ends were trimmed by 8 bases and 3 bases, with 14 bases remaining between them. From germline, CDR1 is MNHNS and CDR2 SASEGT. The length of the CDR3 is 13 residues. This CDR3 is CASAAQPIYEQYF. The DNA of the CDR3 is TGTGCCAGCGCAGCGCAACCGATCTACGAGCAGTACTTC.

CDR3 nucleotides: TGTGCCAGCAGTTTGGGCCCGACAGGGGCAGGCTATGGCTACACCTTC. This sequence encodes CASSLGPTGAGYGYTF. The chain joins TRBV7-2 to TRBJ1-2, with 8 positions matching TRBD1. In germline, CDR1 is SGHTA, CDR2 FQGNSA. This CDR3 is 16 amino acids long. The V segment lost 6 bases and the J segment 4 bases; nucleotides outside the gene matches: 13.

The CDR3, as DNA: TGTGCCAGCAGTGCAGACGAGGGTTTCGGCTACACCTTC. As protein: CASSADEGFGYTF. V is TRBV25-1 and J is TRBJ1-2; D remains ambiguous. This CDR3 region has 13 residues. Germline assignment: CDR1 MGHDK and CDR2 SYGVNS. V was pared by 4 bases and J by 8 bases, with 14 bases between.

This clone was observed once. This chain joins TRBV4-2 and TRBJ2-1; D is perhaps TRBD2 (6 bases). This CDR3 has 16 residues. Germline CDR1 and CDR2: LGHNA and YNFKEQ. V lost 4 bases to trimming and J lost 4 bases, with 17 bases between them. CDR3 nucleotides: TGTGCCAGCAGCCCCACCCCGGAGGGTCTTTACAATGAGCAGTTCTTC. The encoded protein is CASSPTPEGLYNEQFF.

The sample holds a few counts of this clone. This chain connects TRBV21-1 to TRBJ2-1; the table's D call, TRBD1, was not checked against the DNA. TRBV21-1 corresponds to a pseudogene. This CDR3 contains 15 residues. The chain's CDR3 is CASSKCTGGDNEQFF. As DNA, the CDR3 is TGTGCCAGCAGCAAATGTACAGGGGGGGACAATGAGCAGTTCTTC.

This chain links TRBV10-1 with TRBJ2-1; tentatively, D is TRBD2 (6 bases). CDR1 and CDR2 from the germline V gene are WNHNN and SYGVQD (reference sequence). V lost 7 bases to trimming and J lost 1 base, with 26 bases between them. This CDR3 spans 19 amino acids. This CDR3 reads CASNGRVAYNGSSYNEQFF. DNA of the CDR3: TGCGCCAGCAACGGCAGGGTAGCGTATAACGGGAGTTCCTACAATGAGCAGTTCTTC.

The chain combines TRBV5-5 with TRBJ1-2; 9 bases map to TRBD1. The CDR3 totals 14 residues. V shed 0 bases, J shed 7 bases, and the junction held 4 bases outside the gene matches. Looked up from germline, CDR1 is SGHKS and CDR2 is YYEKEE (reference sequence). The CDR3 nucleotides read TGTGCCAGCAGCTTGGACAGGGGGCTAGGTGGCTACACCTTC. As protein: CASSLDRGLGGYTF.

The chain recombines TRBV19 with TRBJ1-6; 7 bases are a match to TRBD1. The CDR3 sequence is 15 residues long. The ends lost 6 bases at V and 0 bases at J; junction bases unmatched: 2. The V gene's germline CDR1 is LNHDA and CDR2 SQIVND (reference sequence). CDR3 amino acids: CASRTGSSYNSPLHF. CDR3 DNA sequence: TGTGCCAGTAGGACAGGGAGCTCCTATAATTCACCCCTCCACTTT. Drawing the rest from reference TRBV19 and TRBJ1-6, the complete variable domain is DGGITQSPKYLFRKEGQNVTLSCEQNLNHDAMYWYRQDPGQGLRLIYYSQIVNDFQKGDIAEGYSVSREKKESFPLTVTSAQKNPTAFYLCASRTGSSYNSPLHFGNGTRLTVT.

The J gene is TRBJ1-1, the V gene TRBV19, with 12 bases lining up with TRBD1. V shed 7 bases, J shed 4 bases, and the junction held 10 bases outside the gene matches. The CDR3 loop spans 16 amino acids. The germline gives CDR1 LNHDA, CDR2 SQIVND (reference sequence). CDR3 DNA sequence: TGTGCCAGTATTCGGGACAGGGGGCCTGGGAGCACTGAAGCTTTCTTT. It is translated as CASIRDRGPGSTEAFF.

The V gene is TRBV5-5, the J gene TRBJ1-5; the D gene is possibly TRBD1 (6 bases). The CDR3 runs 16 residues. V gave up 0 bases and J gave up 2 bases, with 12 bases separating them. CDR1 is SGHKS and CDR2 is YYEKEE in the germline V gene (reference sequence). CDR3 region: CASSLELAGGNQPQHF. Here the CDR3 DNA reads TGTGCCAGCAGCTTGGAGCTTGCAGGGGGCAATCAGCCCCAGCATTTT.

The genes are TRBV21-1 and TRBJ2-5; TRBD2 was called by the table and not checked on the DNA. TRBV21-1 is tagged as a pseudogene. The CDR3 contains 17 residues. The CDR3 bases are TGTGCCAGCAGCAAACCCTCCGGGACTAGCGGGGAAGAGACCCAGTACTTC. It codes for CASSKPSGTSGEETQYF.

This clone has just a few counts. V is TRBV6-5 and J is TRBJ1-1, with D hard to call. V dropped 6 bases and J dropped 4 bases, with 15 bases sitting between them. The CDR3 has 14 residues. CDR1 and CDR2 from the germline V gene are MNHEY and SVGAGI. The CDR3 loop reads CASSLTSSGTEAFF. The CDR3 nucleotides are TGTGCCAGCAGCCTTACCTCCTCGGGCACTGAAGCTTTCTTT.

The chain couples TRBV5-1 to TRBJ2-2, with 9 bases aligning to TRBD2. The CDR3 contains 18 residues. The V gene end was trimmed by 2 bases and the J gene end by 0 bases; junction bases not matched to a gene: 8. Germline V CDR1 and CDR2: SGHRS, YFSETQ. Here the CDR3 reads CASSLKVAGAANTGELFF. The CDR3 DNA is TGCGCCAGCAGCTTAAAAGTAGCGGGGGCCGCGAACACCGGGGAGCTGTTTTTT.

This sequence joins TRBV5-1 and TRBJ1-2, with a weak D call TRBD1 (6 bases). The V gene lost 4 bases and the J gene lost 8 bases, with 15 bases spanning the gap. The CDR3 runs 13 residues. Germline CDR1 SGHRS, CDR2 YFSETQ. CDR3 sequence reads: CASSIEGQGGYTF. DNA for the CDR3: TGCGCCAGCAGCATTGAGGGACAAGGAGGCTACACCTTC. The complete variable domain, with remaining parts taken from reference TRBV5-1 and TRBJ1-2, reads KAGVTQTPRYLIKTRGQQVTLSCSPISGHRSVSWYQQTPGQGLQFLFEYFSETQRNKGNFPGRFSGRQFSNSRSEMNVSTLELGDSALYLCASSIEGQGGYTFGSGTRLTVV.